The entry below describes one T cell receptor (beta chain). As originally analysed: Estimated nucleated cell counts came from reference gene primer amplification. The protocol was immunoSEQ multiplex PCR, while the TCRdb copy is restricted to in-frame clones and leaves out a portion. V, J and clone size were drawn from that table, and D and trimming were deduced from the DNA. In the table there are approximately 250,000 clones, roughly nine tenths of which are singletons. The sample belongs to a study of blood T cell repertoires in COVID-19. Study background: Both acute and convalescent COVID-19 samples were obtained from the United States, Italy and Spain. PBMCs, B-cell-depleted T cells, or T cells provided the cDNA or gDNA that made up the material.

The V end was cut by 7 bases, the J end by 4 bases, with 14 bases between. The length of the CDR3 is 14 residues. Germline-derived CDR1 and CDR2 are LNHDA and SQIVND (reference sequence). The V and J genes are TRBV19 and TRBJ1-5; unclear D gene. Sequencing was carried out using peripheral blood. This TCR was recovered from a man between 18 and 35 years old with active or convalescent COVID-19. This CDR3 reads CASTVRGRNQPQHF. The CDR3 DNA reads TGTGCCAGTACTGTTCGGGGTCGGAATCAGCCCCAGCATTTT.